The 21 T cell receptor beta chains in this list originate from one sample, sequenced in a study of cytomegalovirus exposure and HLA in healthy donors. PCR primers comprised 60 Vbeta and 13 Jbeta primers. Profiled with immunoSEQ multiplex PCR; TCRdb holds only in-frame clones, not every one. The sample shows some 140,000 clones, around 80% of them seen only once. Sequencing was performed on PBMCs. These receptors were taken from a man between 35 and 55 years old in good health and CMV-seropositive.

The chain uses TRBV28 and TRBJ2-4, with TRBD2 matching 7 bases. CDR1 MDHEN and CDR2 SYDVKM come from the germline V gene. The length of the CDR3 is 16 residues. The J segment lost 2 bases and the V segment lost 2 bases, leaving 6 bases of the junction unmatched. The CDR3 DNA sequence: TGTGCCAGCAGTTTAACGGGCGGGAGTCCCAAAAACATTCAGTACTTC. It specifies CASSLTGGSPKNIQYF.

The rearrangement uses TRBV4-1 and TRBJ2-1, with D maybe TRBD2 (5 bases). The V end lost 1 base, the J end lost 7 bases, and 17 bases lay between the germline ends. Germline V CDR1 and CDR2: MGHRA, YSYEKL. The CDR3 covers 16 residues. This CDR3 is CASSQVERGRGNEQFF. DNA for the CDR3: TGCGCCAGCAGCCAAGTTGAAAGAGGTCGGGGTAATGAGCAGTTCTTC.

Worth noting for this clone: A junction end diverges from the germline sequence, so it may reflect a read error. J is TRBJ2-7 and V is TRBV7-9; D not resolved. The CDR3 extends over 12 amino acids. Germline-derived CDR1 and CDR2 are SEHNR and FQNEAQ (reference sequence). The DNA for the CDR3 is TGTTCCAGCAGCTTAAATTACTACGAGCAGTACTTC. It encodes CSSSLNYYEQYF.

This chain uses TRBV27 with TRBJ1-2; maybe TRBD1 (5 bases). Deletions cut 5 bases from V and 4 bases from J, with 17 bases between. This CDR3 contains 15 residues. CDR1 is MNHEY, CDR2 SMNVEV, per germline (reference sequence). This CDR3 is CASSIREGNFYGYTF. The CDR3 coding sequence is TGTGCCAGCAGTATCCGGGAGGGGAACTTCTATGGCTACACCTTC.

The chain is built from TRBV6-1 and TRBJ1-1; TRBD1 might be the D (5 bases). The CDR3 is 12 amino acids. CDR1 is MNHNS, CDR2 SASEGT, per germline. Trimming stripped 6 bases from V and 10 bases from J, with 15 bases between. The chain's CDR3 is CASSPRGGSAFF. CDR3 DNA: TGTGCCAGCAGCCCCCGCGGGGGTTCAGCTTTCTTT.

The chain recombines TRBV21-1 with TRBJ1-5. TRBV21-1 is assigned pseudogene status. This CDR3 has 17 residues. CDR3 residues: CASSKFSIGRSNQPQHF. The CDR3 DNA reads as TGTGCCAGCAGCAAATTCTCGATAGGGAGGAGCAATCAGCCCCAGCATTTT.

The CDR3 bases are TGTGCCAGCAGCTTTGACGGGGGTACGGGCGAGCAGTACTTC. Translating it yields CASSFDGGTGEQYF. V and J are TRBV5-4 and TRBJ2-7, with D possibly TRBD2 on 6 matching bases. The V gene's germline CDR1 is SGHNT and CDR2 YYREEE (reference sequence). Trimming left V 2 bases short and J 6 bases short, with 15 bases between. The CDR3 spans 14 residues.

The chain links TRBV5-1 to TRBJ1-2; D gene ambiguous. The germline V gene has CDR1 SGHRS and CDR2 YFSETQ. The CDR3 covers 15 residues. The V gene lost 0 bases and the J gene lost 1 base, with 10 bases spanning the gap. As DNA, the CDR3 is TGCGCCAGCAGCTTGGCTCTGAGCGATAACTATGGCTACACCTTC. It specifies CASSLALSDNYGYTF. Looking up the rest from reference TRBV5-1 and TRBJ1-2 gives the full variable domain: KAGVTQTPRYLIKTRGQQVTLSCSPISGHRSVSWYQQTPGQGLQFLFEYFSETQRNKGNFPGRFSGRQFSNSRSEMNVSTLELGDSALYLCASSLALSDNYGYTFGSGTRLTVV.

The genes are TRBV18 and TRBJ2-3; maybe TRBD1 (5 bases). Germline V gives CDR1 KGHSH, CDR2 LQKENI. The CDR3 extends over 15 amino acids. V was trimmed by 6 bases and J by 2 bases, leaving 15 bases between them. This CDR3 is CASSTSTEPTDTQYF. The CDR3 DNA is TGTGCCAGCTCCACCTCGACAGAGCCCACAGATACGCAGTATTTT.

This sequence joins TRBV7-2 and TRBJ2-7; TRBD1 matches 8 bases. V dropped 7 bases and J dropped 3; count of bases not matched to a gene: 8. In germline, CDR1 is SGHTA, CDR2 FQGNSA. This CDR3 is built from 14 residues. The CDR3 DNA follows: TGTGCCAGCAAACCGGGACAGGCGTTCTACGAGCAGTACTTC. Amino acids: CASKPGQAFYEQYF.

The V gene is TRBV19, the J gene TRBJ2-7; TRBD2 might be the D (6 bases). The CDR3 runs to 14 residues. Germline lookup yields CDR1 LNHDA and CDR2 SQIVND (reference sequence). Trimming removed 2 bases from V and 4 bases from J, with 12 bases in between. The CDR3 reads CASSISGTLYEQYF. CDR3 DNA sequence: TGTGCCAGTAGTATATCCGGGACTCTTTACGAGCAGTACTTC.

The chain carries TRBV10-3 and TRBJ2-7; 7 bases are shared with TRBD2. The V gene's germline CDR1 is ENHRY and CDR2 SYGVKD. V was pared by 10 bases and J by 4 bases, with 10 bases of the junction left unmatched. The CDR3 is 13 residues long. CDR3 nucleotide sequence: TGTGCCACCGCTGGCGGGAGCTCTTACGAGCAGTACTTC. Residues: CATAGGSSYEQYF.

The rearrangement uses TRBV5-4 and TRBJ2-3; 7 positions match TRBD2. CDR3 length: 16 amino acids. V lost 3 bases and J lost 2; bases outside the gene matches: 9. From germline, CDR1 is SGHNT and CDR2 YYREEE (reference sequence). This CDR3 is CASSSLAKDNTDTQYF. CDR3 DNA: TGTGCCAGCAGCTCACTAGCGAAGGATAACACAGATACGCAGTATTTT. Filled out from reference TRBV5-4 and TRBJ2-3, the complete variable domain reads ETGVTQSPTHLIKTRGQQVTLRCSSQSGHNTVSWYQQALGQGPQFIFQYYREEENGRGNFPPRFSGLQFPNYSSELNVNALELDDSALYLCASSSLAKDNTDTQYFGPGTRLTVL.

The chain carries TRBV20-1 and TRBJ2-1, with D uncertain. The germline gives CDR1 DFQATT, CDR2 SNEGSKA (reference sequence). The CDR3 consists of 10 residues. Trimming removed 6 bases from V and 7 bases from J, with 7 bases in between. CDR3 residues: CSALVNEQFF. In nucleotides, the CDR3 is TGCAGTGCCCTCGTAAATGAGCAGTTCTTC.

The chain is built from TRBV19 and TRBJ1-4; 9 nucleotides match TRBD1. The CDR3 has 15 residues. Trimming cost V 5 bases and J 8 bases; bases outside gene matches: 9. Looked up from germline, CDR1 is LNHDA and CDR2 is SQIVND (reference sequence). The CDR3 is CASSGGTGTREKLFF. The CDR3, as DNA: TGTGCCAGTAGTGGAGGGACAGGGACAAGAGAAAAACTGTTTTTT.

The V and J genes are TRBV18 and TRBJ1-2; TRBD1 matches 10 bases. CDR1 is KGHSH, CDR2 LQKENI, per germline. V shed 3 bases and J 3 bases; nucleotides not matched to a gene: 4. This CDR3 is built from 15 residues. The CDR3 sequence is CASSPGTGDYYGYTF. The CDR3 region has the DNA TGTGCCAGCTCACCCGGGACAGGGGACTACTATGGCTACACCTTC.

The chain joins TRBV28 to TRBJ1-4, with TRBD1 identical over 7 bases. CDR3 length: 13 amino acids. The V gene's germline CDR1 is MDHEN and CDR2 SYDVKM. J gave up 8 bases and V 7 bases, and 7 bases lay outside the gene matches. The CDR3 sequence is CASIPQGEEKLFF. CDR3 coding DNA: TGTGCCAGCATTCCCCAGGGGGAAGAAAAACTGTTTTTT.

The count of this clone is one. The J gene is TRBJ2-7, the V gene TRBV19; TRBD1 matches 9 bases. V lost 9 bases to trimming and J lost 0 bases; unmatched junction nucleotides: 6. This CDR3 spans 14 amino acids. The germline V gene encodes CDR1 LNHDA and CDR2 SQIVND (reference sequence). The CDR3 spells CASRDRANSYEQYF. DNA for the CDR3: TGTGCCAGCAGGGACAGGGCTAACTCCTACGAGCAGTACTTC.

The chain joins TRBV2 to TRBJ1-6; TRBD1 matches at 12 bases. Unmatched junction bases numbered 11, after V lost 8 bases and J lost 9 bases. Germline values: CDR1 SNHLY, CDR2 FYNNEI. The CDR3 has 16 residues. The CDR3 DNA sequence: TGTGCCAGCTCCCCCGATCCGGGACAGGGGGCTTCACCCCTCCACTTT. Translated: CASSPDPGQGASPLHF.

The chain carries TRBV4-1 and TRBJ1-1; TRBD1 agrees at 8 bases. The germline gives CDR1 MGHRA, CDR2 YSYEKL. This CDR3 is 15 amino acids long. J lost 5 bases, V lost 3 bases, and 8 bases had no gene match. The CDR3 coding sequence is TGCGCCAGCAGCCATAGTGCAGGGGGCATAACTGAAGCTTTCTTT. Its translation: CASSHSAGGITEAFF.

The chain combines TRBV28 with TRBJ2-7; 8 bases fit TRBD1. This CDR3 has 14 residues. After removal of 3 bases from V and 2 bases from J, the junction contained 3 bases not matched to a gene. The germline CDR1 and CDR2 sequences are MDHEN and SYDVKM. The chain's CDR3 is CASSFTGGTYEQYF. The CDR3 DNA reads TGTGCCAGCAGTTTTACAGGGGGGACCTACGAGCAGTACTTC. Looking up the rest from reference TRBV28 and TRBJ2-7 gives the full variable domain: DVKVTQSSRYLVKRTGEKVFLECVQDMDHENMFWYRQDPGLGLRLIYFSYDVKMKEKGDIPEGYSVSREKKERFSLILESASTNQTSMYLCASSFTGGTYEQYFGPGTRLTVT.